This T cell receptor (beta chain) was identified during a study of identical twins' blood T cells. Findings of the study overall: Top TCRbeta clonotypes were shared more with twin than unrelated donors.

About this clonotype: The antigen remains undetermined.

TCRdb reprocessed the 5' RACE reads with MiXCR, giving one entry per CDR3 protein. The sample holds a few hundred thousand distinct CDR3 sequences, 28% seen once. Sequencing input: PBMCs. This clonotype was sampled from a woman between 18 and 49 years old in good health.

In DNA, the CDR3 is TGTGCCAGCAGCCACAAACCATACTTCGGGGCTTTCTTT. It encodes CASSHKPYFGAFF. The rearrangement uses TRBV7-9 and TRBJ1-1; D not certain. The CDR3 consists of 13 residues. CDR1 and CDR2 (germline): SEHNR, FQNEAQ (reference sequence). The germline V and J ends were trimmed by 5 bases and 11 bases, with 18 bases remaining between them.